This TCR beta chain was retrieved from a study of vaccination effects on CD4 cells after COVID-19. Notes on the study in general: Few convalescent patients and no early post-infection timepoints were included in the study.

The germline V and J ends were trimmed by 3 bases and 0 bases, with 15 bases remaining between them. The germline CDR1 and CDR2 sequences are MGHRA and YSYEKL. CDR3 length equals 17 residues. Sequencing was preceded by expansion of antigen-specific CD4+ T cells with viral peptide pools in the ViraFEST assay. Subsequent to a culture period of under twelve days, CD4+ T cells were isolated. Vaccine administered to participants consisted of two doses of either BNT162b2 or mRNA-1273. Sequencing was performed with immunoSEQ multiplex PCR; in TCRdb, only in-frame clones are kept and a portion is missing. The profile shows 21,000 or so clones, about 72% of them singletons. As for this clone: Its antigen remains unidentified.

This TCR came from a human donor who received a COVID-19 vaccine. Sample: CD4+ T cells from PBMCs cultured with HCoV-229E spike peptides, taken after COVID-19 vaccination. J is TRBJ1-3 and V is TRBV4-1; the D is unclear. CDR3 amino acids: CASSQAFVPDSGNTIYF. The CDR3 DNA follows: TGCGCCAGCAGCCAGGCCTTTGTCCCCGACTCTGGAAACACCATATATTTT.